Listed below are T cell receptor beta chains from one sample, sequenced in a study of shared clonotypes between healthy human individuals. TCRdb's copy holds only in-frame clones and misses some; the assay was immunoSEQ multiplex PCR. The table includes 2 million to 2.5 million clones, roughly 90% detected once. The sequenced sample consisted of naive CD4+ T cells from PBMCs. The receptor source for this set is a man younger than 30 in good health. Some clones in this sample may be carry-over from other donors' samples. CDR3s include the opening cysteine and the closing phenylalanine or tryptophan. D genes are given only for firm matches. Rows may omit the clone size; those that give it use once, few, many or a size class.

d_call j_call v_call cdr3_length clone_size cdr3_nt cdr3_aa
TRBD1 TRBJ2-7 TRBV28 15 . TGTGCCAGCAGTTTAAGGCAGGGGGCTACCTACGAGCAGTACTTC CASSLRQGATYEQYF
. TRBJ1-1 TRBV5-6 11 . TGTGCCAGCAGCTTGATCCATGAAGCTTTCTTT CASSLIHEAFF
TRBD1 TRBJ1-2 TRBV10-2 14 . TGCGCCAGCAGACCCGGGACAGGGGGCCATGGCTACACCTTC CASRPGTGGHGYTF
TRBD2 TRBJ2-7 TRBV9 16 . TGTGCCAGCAGCGTAGTGGCCCTAGCGGGAGAGAGGGAGCAGTACTTC CASSVVALAGEREQYF
. TRBJ2-7 TRBV23-1 15 . TGCGCCAGCAGTCAATCGAGGGTCAGCCTCTACGAGCAGTACTTC CASSQSRVSLYEQYF
TRBD2 TRBJ2-2 TRBV9 20 . TGTGCCAGCAGCAGCTTTAGCGGGAGGGGGCCGATTGGTGTTCTCGGGGAGCTGTTTTTT CASSSFSGRGPIGVLGELFF
. TRBJ1-3 TRBV7-2 15 . TGTGCCACCGAGCTGACTCCCCGCTCTGGAAACACCATATATTTT CATELTPRSGNTIYF
. TRBJ2-3 TRBV4-3 17 . TGCGCCAGCAGCCAAGAGTGGGACTTCACTAGCACAGATACGCAGTATTTT CASSQEWDFTSTDTQYF
. TRBJ1-2 TRBV6-5 12 . TGTGCCAGCAGTACTGACACCTATGGCTACACCTTC CASSTDTYGYTF
TRBD1 TRBJ2-7 TRBV28 18 . TGTGCCAGCAGCACCCGATTAAAAAAACAGGGGGCGAGGGACGAGCAGTACTTC CASSTRLKKQGARDEQYF
. TRBJ1-2 TRBV30 14 . TGTGCCTGGAGTTTACGGGCGGATTTCTATGGCTACACCTTC CAWSLRADFYGYTF
. TRBJ1-2 TRBV10-3 14 . TGTGCCATCAGTGATAAGGGGTCCGACTATGGCTACACCTTC CAISDKGSDYGYTF
. TRBJ1-2 TRBV18 15 . TGTGCCAGCTCACCTCCCCAGGGGATCACTTGGGGCTACACCTTC CASSPPQGITWGYTF
TRBD2 TRBJ2-7 TRBV28 15 . TGTGCCAGCAGTTCACTAGCGGGAGTGTTGTTGGAGCAGTACTTC CASSSLAGVLLEQYF
. TRBJ2-7 TRBV27 14 . TGTGCCAGCAGTCCACAGGGTTGGGGCTACGAGCAGTACTTC CASSPQGWGYEQYF
. TRBJ2-2 TRBV7-8 12 . TGTGCCAGCAGCTTCAACACCGGGGAGCTGTTTTTT CASSFNTGELFF
TRBD1 TRBJ2-3 TRBV5-1 14 . TGCGCCAGCACCCCAGGGGGAAAAACAGATACGCAGTATTTT CASTPGGKTDTQYF
. TRBJ1-5 TRBV19 15 . TGTGCCAGTACCTCCAGGTGGGCTGGCAATCAGCCCCAGCATTTT CASTSRWAGNQPQHF
. TRBJ2-1 TRBV20-1 11 . TGCAGTGCTAGGGCTCCCTATGAGCAGTTCTTC CSARAPYEQFF
TRBD1 TRBJ2-7 TRBV2 16 once TGTGCCAGCAGCCCAGGGCGGGACAGGGGCTCCTACGAGCAGTACTTC CASSPGRDRGSYEQYF
. TRBJ2-7 TRBV21-1 16 . TGTGCCAGCAGCAAAGTGTCTGGTCAGTTCTCCTACGAGCAGTACTTC CASSKVSGQFSYEQYF
. TRBJ2-5 TRBV18 16 . TGTGCCAGCTCACCTACGGTAGTTCAGGCAGGAGAGACCCAGTACTTC CASSPTVVQAGETQYF
. TRBJ2-1 TRBV4-2 14 . TGTGCCAGCAGCCAAGGGGTTAGCTACAATGAGCAGTTCTTC CASSQGVSYNEQFF
TRBD1 TRBJ1-4 TRBV25-1 15 . TGTGCCAGCAGTCCAACGACAGGGGGTAATGAAAAACTGTTTTTT CASSPTTGGNEKLFF
. TRBJ1-2 TRBV4-1 15 . TGCGCCAGCAGCCAAGAAGTACAGCGTAACTATGGCTACACCTTC CASSQEVQRNYGYTF
. TRBJ1-1 TRBV19 13 . TGTGCCAGTAGTATGAAGGGAAGGACTGAAGCTTTCTTT CASSMKGRTEAFF
. TRBJ2-3 TRBV6-6 13 . TGTGCCAGCAAGAAGTCGGGCACAGATACGCAGTATTTT CASKKSGTDTQYF
. TRBJ2-3 TRBV5-4 13 . TGTGCCAGCAGCTTGTGGGCCACAGATACGCAGTATTTT CASSLWATDTQYF
. TRBJ1-1 TRBV5-4 16 . TGTGCCAGCAGCCCCGGGACGGTCATGATGAACACTGAAGCTTTCTTT CASSPGTVMMNTEAFF
. TRBJ2-3 TRBV4-1 12 . TGCGCCAGCAGCCATATGTTAGATACGCAGTATTTT CASSHMLDTQYF
. TRBJ1-4 TRBV7-2 14 . TGTGCCAGCAGCCCCTCAAGGGCTAATGAAAAACTGTTTTTT CASSPSRANEKLFF
TRBD1 TRBJ1-5 TRBV5-8 17 . TGTGCCAGCAGCGACAGGGGGAAATTGGATAGCAATCAGCCCCAGCATTTT CASSDRGKLDSNQPQHF
TRBD2 TRBJ2-7 TRBV6-6 13 . TGTGCCAGCAGGCCGGGACTAAACTACGAGCAGTACTTC CASRPGLNYEQYF
. TRBJ2-5 TRBV6-5 14 . TGTGCCAGCATCCCCCGGACCCCCTTGGGGACCCAGTACTTC CASIPRTPLGTQYF
TRBD1 TRBJ2-7 TRBV6-5 14 . TGTGCCAGCAGCCCAGGGGACAGACCCTACGAGCAGTACTTC CASSPGDRPYEQYF
TRBD1 TRBJ1-5 TRBV25-1 16 . TGTGCCAGCAGTGAAGGCGGGACAGGGAGAGGTCAGCCCCAGCATTTT CASSEGGTGRGQPQHF
. TRBJ2-7 TRBV7-2 15 . TGTGCCAGCAGCTCCCCGGACAGAAGCTCCTACGAGCAGTACTTC CASSSPDRSSYEQYF
TRBD2 TRBJ2-7 TRBV6-5 13 . TGTGCCAGCCACGGCGGGAGGGCGGGCGAGCAGTACTTC CASHGGRAGEQYF
TRBD1 TRBJ2-6 TRBV10-3 20 . TGTGCCATCAGTGGCCTTCATGCAGGGCAGGGGGACTCTGGGGCCAACGTCCTGACTTTC CAISGLHAGQGDSGANVLTF
. TRBJ2-3 TRBV7-3 15 . TGTGCCAGCAGCCCGACGGGACTTCCCACAGATACGCAGTATTTT CASSPTGLPTDTQYF
TRBD2 TRBJ2-1 TRBV15 18 . TGTGCCACCAGCAGAGATCGGATAGCGGGATCCGTATCTTGGGAGCAGTTCTTC CATSRDRIAGSVSWEQFF
. TRBJ2-3 TRBV11-2 13 . TGTGCCAGCAGCGTCGAGAGCACAGATACGCAGTATTTT CASSVESTDTQYF
TRBD2 TRBJ2-5 TRBV7-2 17 . TGTGCCAGCAGCCCAAGAGGGTATGCGGGAGGGTTTGAGACCCAGTACTTC CASSPRGYAGGFETQYF
TRBD1 TRBJ2-3 TRBV7-3 17 . TGTGCCAGCAGCTTAAAGTCCGGGACAGGGATCACAGATACGCAGTATTTT CASSLKSGTGITDTQYF
. TRBJ2-1 TRBV7-9 17 . TGTGCCAGCACCAACGGAGTGACTAGTGGTTCGTCCTCAGAGCAGTTCTTC CASTNGVTSGSSSEQFF